The rows below give T cell receptor beta chains drawn from one sample of a study of blood T cell repertoires in COVID-19. The method was immunoSEQ multiplex PCR; TCRdb's version includes in-frame clones alone and lacks a portion of them. The sample holds some 180,000 clones, 65% to 85% seen once. Sequencing used peripheral blood. Every receptor here comes from a woman aged 70-85 years who had recovered from COVID-19. Both conserved end residues are part of each CDR3. Each record gives: V gene, J gene, CDR3 length, clone size, D gene, CDR3 DNA, CDR3 protein. D genes are given only for firm matches. Size is stated for part of the rows, as once, few or many counts, or as a class when the clone is expanded.

v_call: TRBV24-1
j_call: TRBJ2-1
cdr3_length: 14
clone_size: NA
d_call: TRBD2
cdr3_nt: TGTGCCACCAGGCCTAGCGGGGGGCCGGATGAGCAGTTCTTC
cdr3_aa: CATRPSGGPDEQFF

v_call: TRBV4-1
j_call: TRBJ1-2
cdr3_length: 15
clone_size: NA
d_call: NA
cdr3_nt: TGCGCCAGCAGCCAAGAGGGGCCGGTCAACTATGGCTACACCTTC
cdr3_aa: CASSQEGPVNYGYTF

v_call: TRBV3-1/TRBV3-2
j_call: TRBJ1-2
cdr3_length: 15
clone_size: once
d_call: TRBD1
cdr3_nt: TGTGCCAGCAGCGTTCGGGAGGGGGCCGACTATGGCTACACCTTC
cdr3_aa: CASSVREGADYGYTF

v_call: TRBV20-1
j_call: TRBJ2-4
cdr3_length: 15
clone_size: NA
d_call: TRBD2
cdr3_nt: TGCAGTGCTAGTTCGGCTAGCGGGAGTCTTTTCATTCAGTACTTC
cdr3_aa: CSASSASGSLFIQYF

v_call: TRBV3-1/TRBV3-2
j_call: TRBJ1-2
cdr3_length: 13
clone_size: NA
d_call: NA
cdr3_nt: TGTGCCAGCAGCCAAGATCCGGGGGGTGGCTACACCTTC
cdr3_aa: CASSQDPGGGYTF

v_call: TRBV25-1
j_call: TRBJ1-1
cdr3_length: 12
clone_size: NA
d_call: NA
cdr3_nt: TGTGCCAGCAGGCGGGGAGGCACTGAAGCTTTCTTT
cdr3_aa: CASRRGGTEAFF

v_call: TRBV5-1
j_call: TRBJ2-7
cdr3_length: 14
clone_size: NA
d_call: TRBD2
cdr3_nt: TGCGCCAGCAGCCAGGGACTAGCGGGCTACGAGCAGTACTTC
cdr3_aa: CASSQGLAGYEQYF

v_call: TRBV5-4
j_call: TRBJ2-5
cdr3_length: 16
clone_size: NA
d_call: NA
cdr3_nt: TGTGCCAGCAGCCCCTCACGGGGGTTGAGTACGGAGACCCAGTACTTC
cdr3_aa: CASSPSRGLSTETQYF

v_call: TRBV3-1/TRBV3-2
j_call: TRBJ2-2
cdr3_length: 14
clone_size: NA
d_call: TRBD2
cdr3_nt: TGTGCCAGCAGCCAGTCTAGCGGCCACGGGGAGCTGTTTTTT
cdr3_aa: CASSQSSGHGELFF

v_call: TRBV6-2/TRBV6-3
j_call: TRBJ2-2
cdr3_length: 15
clone_size: NA
d_call: NA
cdr3_nt: TGTGCCAGCAGTGGGCCTTCACCGTGGACCGGGGAGCTGTTTTTT
cdr3_aa: CASSGPSPWTGELFF

v_call: TRBV5-5
j_call: TRBJ1-1
cdr3_length: 13
clone_size: NA
d_call: NA
cdr3_nt: TGTGCCAGCAGCTTGACAGGGAACACTGAAGCTTTCTTT
cdr3_aa: CASSLTGNTEAFF

v_call: TRBV18
j_call: TRBJ2-4
cdr3_length: 13
clone_size: NA
d_call: TRBD1
cdr3_nt: TGTGCCAGCTCACCGGGACAGGGGGACATTCAGTACTTC
cdr3_aa: CASSPGQGDIQYF

v_call: TRBV27
j_call: TRBJ1-4
cdr3_length: 12
clone_size: NA
d_call: NA
cdr3_nt: TGTGCCAGCAGTCCCCCTGGCCTTAAACTGTTTTTT
cdr3_aa: CASSPPGLKLFF

v_call: TRBV7-2
j_call: TRBJ2-5
cdr3_length: 13
clone_size: NA
d_call: NA
cdr3_nt: TGTGCCAGCAGCTTGCAGTACCAAGAGACCCAGTACTTC
cdr3_aa: CASSLQYQETQYF

v_call: TRBV15
j_call: TRBJ2-7
cdr3_length: 12
clone_size: NA
d_call: TRBD1
cdr3_nt: TGTGCCGCGGGACAGGGGTATCACGAGCAGTACTTC
cdr3_aa: CAAGQGYHEQYF

v_call: TRBV18
j_call: TRBJ1-2
cdr3_length: 14
clone_size: NA
d_call: NA
cdr3_nt: TGTGCCAGCTCACCGTCAGACAGGAACTATGGCTACACCTTC
cdr3_aa: CASSPSDRNYGYTF

v_call: TRBV5-5
j_call: TRBJ1-4
cdr3_length: 15
clone_size: once
d_call: TRBD1
cdr3_nt: TGTGCCAGCAGCCGACCGGGACAGGGGAATGAAAAACTGTTTTTT
cdr3_aa: CASSRPGQGNEKLFF

v_call: TRBV6-5
j_call: TRBJ2-1
cdr3_length: 13
clone_size: NA
d_call: TRBD2
cdr3_nt: TGTGCCACCCGGACTAGCGGCTGGAGTGAGCAGTTCTTC
cdr3_aa: CATRTSGWSEQFF

v_call: TRBV9
j_call: TRBJ2-3
cdr3_length: 13
clone_size: NA
d_call: NA
cdr3_nt: TGTGCCAGCAGCTCCCGGAGGCCAGATACGCAGTATTTT
cdr3_aa: CASSSRRPDTQYF

v_call: TRBV29-1
j_call: TRBJ1-3
cdr3_length: 13
clone_size: NA
d_call: NA
cdr3_nt: TGCAGCGTCGCCTCAGGGGTCGGAAACACCATATATTTT
cdr3_aa: CSVASGVGNTIYF

v_call: TRBV4-2
j_call: TRBJ2-3
cdr3_length: 15
clone_size: once
d_call: TRBD1
cdr3_nt: TGTGCCAGCAGCCAAGATGGCAGGGGGACAGATACGCAGTATTTT
cdr3_aa: CASSQDGRGTDTQYF

v_call: TRBV23-1
j_call: TRBJ2-1
cdr3_length: 16
clone_size: NA
d_call: NA
cdr3_nt: TGCGCCAGCAGTCAGTGCGCTAGCCGCAGCTACAATGAGCAGTTCTTC
cdr3_aa: CASSQCASRSYNEQFF

v_call: TRBV25-1
j_call: TRBJ1-6
cdr3_length: 16
clone_size: NA
d_call: TRBD1
cdr3_nt: TGTGCCAGCAGTGCTCCCTCAGGGGGCCATAATTCACCCCTCCACTTT
cdr3_aa: CASSAPSGGHNSPLHF

v_call: TRBV7-9
j_call: TRBJ1-3
cdr3_length: 16
clone_size: NA
d_call: TRBD1
cdr3_nt: TGTGCCAGCAGCTTAGTCGGACAGGCCTCTGGAAACACCATATATTTT
cdr3_aa: CASSLVGQASGNTIYF

v_call: TRBV24-1
j_call: TRBJ1-4
cdr3_length: 17
clone_size: NA
d_call: NA
cdr3_nt: TGTGCCACCAGTGATTTGGCGGACACCACAACTAATGAAAAACTGTTTTTT
cdr3_aa: CATSDLADTTTNEKLFF

v_call: TRBV30
j_call: TRBJ1-2
cdr3_length: 12
clone_size: NA
d_call: NA
cdr3_nt: TGTGCCTGGAGTGTACAAGGGGGAGGCTACACCTTC
cdr3_aa: CAWSVQGGGYTF

v_call: TRBV5-4
j_call: TRBJ1-2
cdr3_length: 13
clone_size: NA
d_call: NA
cdr3_nt: TGTGCTAGCAGCTTGGATGCGATCGAGGGCTACACCTTC
cdr3_aa: CASSLDAIEGYTF

v_call: TRBV6-5
j_call: TRBJ2-4
cdr3_length: 16
clone_size: NA
d_call: NA
cdr3_nt: TGTGCCAGCAGTTACGGGGGGGGGCTAGCCAAAAACATTCAGTACTTC
cdr3_aa: CASSYGGGLAKNIQYF

v_call: TRBV4-3
j_call: TRBJ2-3
cdr3_length: 13
clone_size: NA
d_call: NA
cdr3_nt: TGCGCCAGCAGCCACACCCGAGTGGATACGCAGTATTTT
cdr3_aa: CASSHTRVDTQYF

v_call: TRBV7-9
j_call: TRBJ1-2
cdr3_length: 13
clone_size: NA
d_call: TRBD1
cdr3_nt: TGTGCCAGCAGCCGACAGGGGGCCTATGGCTACACCTTC
cdr3_aa: CASSRQGAYGYTF

v_call: TRBV19
j_call: TRBJ1-2
cdr3_length: 14
clone_size: NA
d_call: NA
cdr3_nt: TGTGCCAGTAGTCGGGGGGTACTAAACTATGGCTACACCTTC
cdr3_aa: CASSRGVLNYGYTF

v_call: TRBV5-1
j_call: TRBJ1-4
cdr3_length: 18
clone_size: NA
d_call: TRBD1
cdr3_nt: TGCGCCAGCAGCCCAGGATGGGACAGGTCCTTCGCCAATGAAAAACTGTTTTTT
cdr3_aa: CASSPGWDRSFANEKLFF

v_call: TRBV4-2
j_call: TRBJ1-2
cdr3_length: 14
clone_size: NA
d_call: NA
cdr3_nt: TGTGCCAGCAGCCAAGTCGCAGGGGCGCAGGGCTACACCTTC
cdr3_aa: CASSQVAGAQGYTF

v_call: TRBV7-2
j_call: TRBJ2-2
cdr3_length: 17
clone_size: NA
d_call: TRBD1
cdr3_nt: TGTGCCAGCAGCTCCCCCTTGGACAGGGGGGTCACCGGGGAGCTGTTTTTT
cdr3_aa: CASSSPLDRGVTGELFF

v_call: TRBV5-4
j_call: TRBJ2-3
cdr3_length: 17
clone_size: NA
d_call: TRBD2
cdr3_nt: TGTGCCAGCAGCCCACGGACTAGCGGACCTTCGGGAGATACGCAGTATTTT
cdr3_aa: CASSPRTSGPSGDTQYF

v_call: TRBV2
j_call: TRBJ1-2
cdr3_length: 16
clone_size: NA
d_call: TRBD1
cdr3_nt: TGTGCCAGCAGTGAAGGGAGACAGGGGTGGGTCTATGGCTACACCTTC
cdr3_aa: CASSEGRQGWVYGYTF

v_call: TRBV19
j_call: TRBJ1-2
cdr3_length: 18
clone_size: once
d_call: TRBD1
cdr3_nt: TGTGCCAGTAGCGGTTCCCCGGGACAGGCGGGGCGGAGCTATGGCTACACCTTC
cdr3_aa: CASSGSPGQAGRSYGYTF

v_call: TRBV7-3
j_call: TRBJ2-1
cdr3_length: 14
clone_size: NA
d_call: NA
cdr3_nt: TGTGCCAGCAGCCCGAGAAGCTCCTACAATGAGCAGTTCTTC
cdr3_aa: CASSPRSSYNEQFF

v_call: TRBV7-8
j_call: TRBJ1-5
cdr3_length: 14
clone_size: NA
d_call: TRBD1
cdr3_nt: TGTGCCAGCAGCCGGGACAGGGGGAATCAGCCCCAGCATTTT
cdr3_aa: CASSRDRGNQPQHF

v_call: TRBV30
j_call: TRBJ2-7
cdr3_length: 16
clone_size: NA
d_call: TRBD1
cdr3_nt: TGTGCCTGGAGTGACCGCTGGACAGGGCTGACCTACGAGCAGTACTTC
cdr3_aa: CAWSDRWTGLTYEQYF

v_call: TRBV3-1/TRBV3-2
j_call: TRBJ1-1
cdr3_length: 12
clone_size: NA
d_call: NA
cdr3_nt: TGTGCCAGCAGCCATTACAGCACTGAAGCTTTCTTT
cdr3_aa: CASSHYSTEAFF

v_call: TRBV6-5
j_call: TRBJ1-2
cdr3_length: 14
clone_size: NA
d_call: NA
cdr3_nt: TGTGCCAGCAGTTACGCCGACAGAATCTATGGCTACACCTTC
cdr3_aa: CASSYADRIYGYTF

v_call: TRBV15
j_call: TRBJ1-4
cdr3_length: 13
clone_size: NA
d_call: TRBD1
cdr3_nt: TGTGCCACCAGGAGGGGGCAAAATGAAAAACTGTTTTTT
cdr3_aa: CATRRGQNEKLFF

v_call: TRBV5-1
j_call: TRBJ2-1
cdr3_length: 16
clone_size: NA
d_call: NA
cdr3_nt: TGCGCCAGCACCCCCAGGGGCGGGCGCCCCACCAATGAGCAGTTCTTC
cdr3_aa: CASTPRGGRPTNEQFF

v_call: TRBV2
j_call: TRBJ2-5
cdr3_length: 16
clone_size: NA
d_call: NA
cdr3_nt: TGTGCCAGCAGTGCCCCGACAGGCCGGACTCAAGAGACCCAGTACTTC
cdr3_aa: CASSAPTGRTQETQYF

v_call: TRBV19
j_call: TRBJ1-1
cdr3_length: 16
clone_size: NA
d_call: TRBD1
cdr3_nt: TGTGCCAGTAGTATAGAGACAGGGAGGTTGGGCACTGAAGCTTTCTTT
cdr3_aa: CASSIETGRLGTEAFF

v_call: TRBV18
j_call: TRBJ1-1
cdr3_length: 15
clone_size: NA
d_call: NA
cdr3_nt: TGTGCCAGCTCACCCGGAGGAGCGGCGGCAACTGAAGCTTTCTTT
cdr3_aa: CASSPGGAAATEAFF